The 3 T cell receptor beta chains below were found in one sample sequenced in a study of T cell responses to AZD1222 COVID-19 vaccine. Repertoires were generated with immunoSEQ multiplex PCR, while TCRdb's copy carries only in-frame clones and drops some. Of around 150,000 clones in the sample, approximately 90% were seen once. Sequences were derived from peripheral blood, sampled on day 0 of AZD1222 vaccination. The source of these receptors is an adult in good health.

The chain employs TRBV5-4 and TRBJ1-2; tentatively, D is TRBD1 (5 bases). Germline V lookup: CDR1 SGHNT, CDR2 YYREEE (reference sequence). The CDR3 spans 14 residues. Trimming cost V 4 bases and J 8 bases, with 18 bases left between them. The CDR3 protein is CASSPGDRRGGYTF. The CDR3 DNA reads TGTGCCAGCAGCCCGGGGGACCGACGGGGCGGCTACACCTTC.

This chain uses TRBV19 with TRBJ2-7, with 9 nucleotides matching TRBD1. With 9 bases clipped from V and 3 bases from J, the junction kept 12 bases outside the gene matches. The V gene's germline CDR1 is LNHDA and CDR2 SQIVND (reference sequence). CDR3 length equals 15 residues. The DNA for the CDR3 is TGTGCCAGCACCCCTTCGGGACAGGGATACTACGAGCAGTACTTC. Its translation: CASTPSGQGYYEQYF.

This chain links TRBV6-4 with TRBJ2-2; D possibly uses TRBD1 or TRBD2 (5 bases each). Trimming removed 5 bases from V and 6 bases from J, with 10 bases in between. CDR3 length: 13 residues. Germline CDR1 MRHNA, CDR2 SNTAGT. CDR3 region: CASSSGDAGELFF. The DNA for the CDR3 is TGTGCCAGCAGTAGTGGGGACGCCGGGGAGCTGTTTTTT.